The 31 T cell receptor beta chains reported below all come from one sample, sequenced in a study of beta chain features in type 1 diabetes. These receptors have no identified antigens. Investigators reverse transcribed all isolated RNA, so they sequenced expressed TCRB transcripts. Assay: immunoSEQ multiplex PCR; the TCRdb copy retains only in-frame clones and omits some. The repertoire holds 150,000 to 180,000 clones, with 10% as singletons. Study-wide findings and caveats: Shorter TCRB CDR3s, moderately but significantly so, marked every one of the four CD4+ subsets in Type 1 diabetes patients.

Sequencing was done on a sample of central memory CD4+ T cells from blood. All receptors come from a man younger than 40 with type 1 diabetes.

V usage is TRBV28 and J usage is TRBJ2-7; 8 bases map to TRBD2. This CDR3 region has 15 residues. Germline CDR1 and CDR2: MDHEN and SYDVKM. J was trimmed by 0 bases and V by 5 bases; bases with no gene match: 6. CDR3 amino acids: CASSAGGMSSYEQYF. The CDR3 DNA follows: TGTGCCAGCAGTGCGGGAGGCATGAGCTCCTACGAGCAGTACTTC.

This clone was detected only a few times. V usage is TRBV5-1 and J usage is TRBJ2-1; TRBD2 matches at 10 bases. This CDR3 is built from 14 residues. Trimming took 5 bases from V and 8 from J; bases not matched to a gene: 7. Germline V gene data show CDR1 as SGHRS and CDR2 as YFSETQ. This CDR3 reads CASRPAGGSDEQFF. The CDR3 DNA is TGCGCCAGCAGGCCAGCGGGAGGGTCCGATGAGCAGTTCTTC.

This clone was counted a few times. The chain has TRBV9 and TRBJ1-2, with 7 bases that match TRBD1. The length of the CDR3 is 12 residues. Germline trimming cut 4 bases from V and 6 bases from J; bases unmatched to any gene: 3. The V gene's germline CDR1 is SGDLS and CDR2 YYNGEE. CDR3 loop: CASSQGQDGYTF. The CDR3 DNA sequence: TGTGCCAGCAGCCAAGGACAGGATGGCTACACCTTC.

The chain uses TRBV5-4 and TRBJ2-5; TRBD2 matches at 12 bases. The ends lost 0 bases at V and 4 bases at J; junction bases unmatched: 4. CDR3 length: 16 amino acids. The germline V gene encodes CDR1 SGHNT and CDR2 YYREEE (reference sequence). The CDR3 here is CASSLGASGRGETQYF. For the CDR3, the DNA is TGTGCCAGCAGCTTGGGGGCTAGCGGGAGGGGAGAGACCCAGTACTTC.

This clone came up a few times. The genes are TRBV7-9 and TRBJ1-3, with 8 bases lining up with TRBD1. The germline V gene has CDR1 SEHNR and CDR2 FQNEAQ (reference sequence). This CDR3 contains 15 residues. With V trimmed by 5 bases and J by 4 bases, 7 bases remained unmatched. The CDR3 region is CASSPSGGSGNTIYF. For the CDR3, the DNA is TGTGCCAGCAGCCCATCAGGGGGCTCAGGAAACACCATATATTTT.

In its sample, this clone was seen many times. The gene calls are TRBV7-2 and TRBJ2-7; D is uncertain. The CDR3 is made up of 14 amino acids. Germline lookup yields CDR1 SGHTA and CDR2 FQGNSA. The V gene lost 2 bases and the J gene lost 2 bases, with 10 bases spanning the gap. The DNA for the CDR3 is TGTGCCAGCAGCTTAATTGCGAGTACCTACGAGCAGTACTTC. It encodes CASSLIASTYEQYF.

The chain couples TRBV4-2 to TRBJ2-5; the D gene is possibly TRBD1 (6 bases). The ends were cut back, 3 bases at V and 2 bases at J, with 13 bases in the middle. The CDR3 spans 15 residues. Germline V gene sequence: CDR1 LGHNA, CDR2 YNFKEQ. CDR3 amino acids: CASSQTTGSQETQYF. The CDR3 DNA reads as TGTGCCAGCAGCCAGACTACAGGGTCACAAGAGACCCAGTACTTC.

The count of this clone is one. The chain is built from TRBV5-1 and TRBJ1-1; D not certain. The CDR3 totals 15 residues. V lost 2 bases to trimming and J lost 0 bases, with 11 bases between them. CDR1 is SGHRS, CDR2 YFSETQ, per germline. The CDR3 spells CASSLGGSLNTEAFF. CDR3 sequence (DNA): TGCGCCAGCAGCTTAGGAGGCAGCCTGAACACTGAAGCTTTCTTT.

The chain carries TRBV7-3 and TRBJ2-1; D perhaps matches TRBD1 (5 bases). Germline loops: CDR1 SGHTA, CDR2 FQGTGA. V shed 5 bases and J shed 9 bases, with 11 bases lying between them. CDR3 length: 12 residues. The CDR3 is CASSPGQGEQFF. The DNA of the CDR3 is TGTGCCAGCAGCCCAGGGCAGGGTGAGCAGTTCTTC.

This clone has more than one count but fewer than ten. The chain employs TRBV7-6 and TRBJ1-2; a weak D match, TRBD1 (5 bases). There are 14 residues in the CDR3. Trimming stripped 5 bases from V and 6 bases from J, with 16 bases between. Germline V gene data show CDR1 as SGHVS and CDR2 as FNYEAQ. Here the CDR3 DNA reads TGTGCCAGCAGCCCGCAGTTGGGGGGAGATGGCTACACCTTC. This translates into CASSPQLGGDGYTF.

This clone was seen only a few times. This chain connects TRBV30 to TRBJ2-7; D may be TRBD2 (6 bases). The V end lost 2 bases, the J end lost 6 bases, and 17 bases lay between the germline ends. The CDR3 runs to 14 residues. Germline V gives CDR1 GTSNPN, CDR2 SVGIG (reference sequence). In DNA, the CDR3 is TGTGCCTGGAGTCCCGGGACTGCTTCCCCCGAGCAGTACTTC. Translating it yields CAWSPGTASPEQYF.

The chain couples TRBV9 to TRBJ2-5; 7 bases are shared with TRBD1. The CDR3 is 15 residues long. The trim removed 4 bases at V and 1 base at J, leaving 7 bases unmatched. CDR1 is SGDLS, CDR2 YYNGEE, per germline. The chain's CDR3 is CASSSRQGPQETQYF. DNA of the CDR3: TGTGCCAGCAGCTCGCGACAGGGTCCCCAAGAGACCCAGTACTTC.

Only a few counts were recorded for this clone. The chain recombines TRBV7-2 with TRBJ2-5; D is unresolved. V gave up 1 base and J gave up 3 bases, with 6 bases separating them. Germline V CDR1 and CDR2: SGHTA, FQGNSA. The CDR3 sequence is 13 residues long. Here the CDR3 DNA reads TGTGCCAGCAGCTTAGGGCAGGAAGAGACCCAGTACTTC. The encoded protein is CASSLGQEETQYF.

The rearrangement links TRBV28 to TRBJ1-5, with 7 bases that match TRBD1. The ends lost 4 bases at V and 9 bases at J; junction bases unmatched: 9. CDR3 size: 14 residues. Germline V CDR1 and CDR2: MDHEN, SYDVKM. The CDR3: CASSSQGSFMPQHF. The DNA of the CDR3 is TGTGCCAGCAGTTCACAGGGGTCTTTTATGCCCCAGCATTTT.

This clone was counted at least ten times. The rearrangement joins TRBV7-2 to TRBJ1-1; possibly TRBD1 for D (5 bases). CDR1 is SGHTA and CDR2 is FQGNSA in the germline V gene. This CDR3 spans 14 amino acids. Trimming shortened V by 5 bases and J by 2 bases, and 12 bases separated the two germline ends. The CDR3 DNA is TGTGCCAGCAGCCGCTCAAGGGGAAACACTGAAGCTTTCTTT. Translating it yields CASSRSRGNTEAFF.

This clone was recorded at least ten times. The chain uses TRBV6-6 and TRBJ2-1; 7 bases map to TRBD1. The CDR3 consists of 15 residues. V lost 5 bases, J lost 0 bases, and 4 bases stayed unmatched. In germline, CDR1 is MNHNY, CDR2 SVGAGI (reference sequence). The CDR3 region has the DNA TGTGCCAGCAGTGTACAGGGGAGCTCCTACAATGAGCAGTTCTTC. Its protein is CASSVQGSSYNEQFF.

This clone was counted between two and nine times. The genes are TRBV4-2 and TRBJ2-5, with a weak D call TRBD2 (6 bases). From germline, CDR1 is LGHNA and CDR2 YNFKEQ. The V end lost 4 bases, the J end lost 4 bases, and 22 bases lay between the germline ends. There are 17 residues in the CDR3. CDR3 sequence (DNA): TGTGCCAGCAGCCGGGGCCGGGACGGGAGTCTAGGAGAGACCCAGTACTTC. It yields the protein CASSRGRDGSLGETQYF.

The rearrangement links TRBV10-3 to TRBJ2-7, with D tentatively TRBD2 (5 bases). The germline V and J ends were trimmed by 2 bases and 7 bases, with 15 bases remaining between them. Germline-derived CDR1 and CDR2 are ENHRY and SYGVKD. This CDR3 is 14 amino acids long. CDR3 nucleotides: TGTGCCATCAGTGAGCCAGCGGTCAAACGGGAGCAGTACTTC. Amino acids: CAISEPAVKREQYF.

The genes are TRBV4-1 and TRBJ2-2; a possible D gene is TRBD2 (6 bases). Trimming stripped 4 bases from V and 7 bases from J, with 13 bases between. CDR1 is MGHRA and CDR2 is YSYEKL in the germline V gene. This CDR3 is 14 amino acids long. CDR3 sequence (DNA): TGCGCCAGCAGCCCCGGGACTGCACTCGGGGAGCTGTTTTTT. The encoded protein is CASSPGTALGELFF.

This clone was seen more than once but under ten times. The chain is built from TRBV2 and TRBJ2-3; the match to TRBD2 covers 7 bases. V gave up 4 bases and J gave up 6 bases; unmatched junction bases: 7. Germline lookup yields CDR1 SNHLY and CDR2 FYNNEI. The CDR3 has 14 amino acids. The CDR3 region has the DNA TGTGCCAGCAGTGTACGACTAGCAGCGGATACGCAGTATTTT. This encodes CASSVRLAADTQYF.

The V and J genes are TRBV6-6 and TRBJ2-1; D remains unclear. The CDR3 totals 14 residues. Trimming took off 5 bases at V and 9 bases at J, with 17 bases between the two ends. Germline V lookup: CDR1 MNHNY, CDR2 SVGAGI (reference sequence). The CDR3: CASSTVSGGGEQFF. The DNA for the CDR3 is TGTGCCAGCAGTACTGTGTCGGGTGGTGGTGAGCAGTTCTTC.

The chain has TRBV7-9 and TRBJ2-7, with 9 bases matching TRBD1. Germline V CDR1 and CDR2: SEHNR, FQNEAQ (reference sequence). CDR3 length: 15 residues. The V segment lost 5 bases and the J segment 2 bases; nucleotides outside the gene matches: 7. The CDR3 DNA reads as TGTGCCAGCAGCCTACCGGGACAGGGAACCTACGAGCAGTACTTC. It codes for CASSLPGQGTYEQYF.

The chain carries TRBV27 and TRBJ2-7; TRBD2 aligns across 10 bases. Germline lookup yields CDR1 MNHEY and CDR2 SMNVEV (reference sequence). After removal of 5 bases from V and 2 bases from J, the junction contained 6 bases not matched to a gene. The CDR3 is 15 residues long. CDR3 sequence: CASSPSAGGAYEQYF. The CDR3 DNA reads as TGTGCCAGCAGTCCCTCAGCGGGAGGGGCCTACGAGCAGTACTTC.

CDR3 amino acids: CASRGLATYNEQFF. The CDR3 DNA follows: TGTGCCAGCAGGGGACTAGCCACCTACAATGAGCAGTTCTTC. V usage is TRBV11-1 and J usage is TRBJ2-1, with TRBD2 matching over 9 bases. This CDR3 is 14 amino acids long. Germline V CDR1 and CDR2: SGHAT, FQDESV (reference sequence). Trimming cost V 6 bases and J 2 bases; bases outside gene matches: 2.

This clone was counted between two and nine times. This chain uses TRBV7-8 with TRBJ2-1; D possibly corresponds to TRBD2 (6 bases). The ends were cut back, 5 bases at V and 4 bases at J, with 15 bases in the middle. This CDR3 spans 15 amino acids. Per germline, CDR1 SGHVS and CDR2 FQNEAQ. The CDR3 DNA reads TGTGCCAGCAGCCGCGGGGTAGCCCTATACAATGAGCAGTTCTTC. Protein: CASSRGVALYNEQFF.

This clone appeared a few times. In nucleotides, the CDR3 is TGCGCCAGCAGGCAAAGCCTCGGGGACGGGGAGCTGTTTTTT. Its translation: CASRQSLGDGELFF. The chain couples TRBV5-1 to TRBJ2-2, with a tentative D call TRBD2 (5 bases). In germline, CDR1 is SGHRS, CDR2 YFSETQ. The CDR3 has 14 residues. The ends were cut back, 5 bases at V and 7 bases at J, with 15 bases in the middle. The whole variable domain, filled in from reference TRBV5-1 and TRBJ2-2, reads KAGVTQTPRYLIKTRGQQVTLSCSPISGHRSVSWYQQTPGQGLQFLFEYFSETQRNKGNFPGRFSGRQFSNSRSEMNVSTLELGDSALYLCASRQSLGDGELFFGEGSRLTVL.

This clone came up a few times. The chain carries TRBV29-1 and TRBJ1-1, with D hard to call. Germline V gene lookup returns CDR1 SQVTM and CDR2 ANQGSEA. V was clipped by 4 bases and J by 5 bases, with 11 bases between them. This CDR3 spans 12 amino acids. As DNA, the CDR3 is TGCAGCGTTGGAGGGTTGGGAACTGAAGCTTTCTTT. Amino acid sequence: CSVGGLGTEAFF.

A few counts support this clone. Lacking the conserved final phenylalanine or tryptophan, this CDR3 likely reflects a read error. The limits of the CDR3 on the DNA are not certain, so only TCRdb's listed CDR3 is given. V gene TRBV20-1 combines with J gene TRBJ2-7; TRBD2 was called by the table and not checked on the DNA. With termini counted, the CDR3 has 11 amino acids. The germline CDR1 and CDR2 sequences are DFQATT and SNEGSKA (reference sequence). CDR3 in amino acids: CSAEASGSQMI.

The CDR3 sequence is CAGQNLSYEQYF. The CDR3 DNA reads TGTGCCGGACAAAACCTCTCCTACGAGCAGTACTTC. This chain connects TRBV2 to TRBJ2-7, with a tentative D call TRBD1 (5 bases). Trimming took 11 bases from V and 0 from J, leaving 11 bases between them. Germline V gene sequence: CDR1 SNHLY, CDR2 FYNNEI. CDR3 size: 12 residues.

The chain couples TRBV2 to TRBJ2-2; D possibly corresponds to TRBD1 (5 bases). CDR1 is SNHLY, CDR2 FYNNEI, per germline. The V end was cut by 6 bases, the J end by 11 bases, with 16 bases between. The CDR3 spans 13 residues. DNA for the CDR3: TGTGCCAGCAGGGGTTTAGGGGTGACAGAGCTGTTTTTT. Protein sequence: CASRGLGVTELFF.

The J gene is TRBJ1-2, the V gene TRBV27, with a tentative D call TRBD1 (6 bases). The CDR3 has 13 amino acids. Trimming left V 6 bases short and J 4 bases short, with 12 bases between. Germline V gene lookup returns CDR1 MNHEY and CDR2 SMNVEV (reference sequence). This CDR3 is CASSPRDIYGYTF. Here the CDR3 DNA reads TGTGCCAGCAGCCCCCGGGACATCTATGGCTACACCTTC.